The rows below give T cell receptor beta chains drawn from one sample of a study of Graves' ophthalmopathy and Graves' hyperthyroidism. TCRdb reprocessed the multiplex PCR reads via MiXCR and lists one record per CDR3 protein. The table shows some 410,000 distinct CDR3 sequences, with around 20% occurring only once. The sequencing sample was made of peripheral blood. These receptors were taken from a woman aged 18-29 years with stable Graves' hyperthyroidism. Each CDR3 is given with its conserved first and last residue. Each record gives: D gene, clone size, J gene, V gene, CDR3 protein, CDR3 DNA. A D gene is named only where the DNA matches it firmly. Part of the rows lack a size; the others show once, few, many or a class for expanded clones.

D gene: TRBD1; clone size: few; J gene: TRBJ1-1; V gene: TRBV4-1; CDR3 protein: CASSHRTRTGINTEAFF; CDR3 DNA: TGCGCCAGCAGCCACAGGACAAGGACAGGCATCAACACTGAAGCTTTCTTT
D gene: -; clone size: many; J gene: TRBJ1-1; V gene: TRBV6-1; CDR3 protein: CASSSDTQNTEAFF; CDR3 DNA: TGTGCCAGCAGCTCAGACACCCAGAACACTGAAGCTTTCTTT
D gene: -; clone size: many; J gene: TRBJ2-7; V gene: TRBV5-6; CDR3 protein: CASSLRGVDYEQYF; CDR3 DNA: TGTGCCAGCAGCCTGAGGGGGGTCGACTACGAGCAGTACTTC
D gene: TRBD1; clone size: many; J gene: TRBJ1-2; V gene: TRBV6-5; CDR3 protein: CASSYSGQGNYGYTF; CDR3 DNA: TGTGCCAGCAGTTACTCCGGACAGGGTAACTATGGCTACACCTTC
D gene: TRBD2; clone size: many; J gene: TRBJ2-2; V gene: TRBV20-1; CDR3 protein: CSARLAGSNTGELFF; CDR3 DNA: TGCAGTGCTCGGTTAGCGGGATCGAACACCGGGGAGCTGTTTTTT
D gene: TRBD1; clone size: many; J gene: TRBJ1-2; V gene: TRBV5-1; CDR3 protein: CASSLSGGQGANYGYTF; CDR3 DNA: TGCGCCAGCAGCTTGAGCGGGGGACAGGGCGCTAACTATGGCTACACCTTC
D gene: -; clone size: many; J gene: TRBJ2-5; V gene: TRBV6-1; CDR3 protein: CASRGETQYF; CDR3 DNA: TGTGCCAGCAGAGGCGAGACCCAGTACTTC
D gene: -; clone size: many; J gene: TRBJ2-3; V gene: TRBV6-1; CDR3 protein: CASSDEGYHTDTQYF; CDR3 DNA: TGTGCCAGCAGTGATGAGGGCTACCACACAGATACGCAGTATTTT
D gene: -; clone size: -; J gene: TRBJ1-5; V gene: TRBV6-4; CDR3 protein: CASSHSGVVAQPQHF; CDR3 DNA: TGTGCCAGCAGCCACTCAGGGGTCGTAGCTCAGCCCCAGCATTTT
D gene: -; clone size: many; J gene: TRBJ1-1; V gene: TRBV7-9; CDR3 protein: CASSPPEGGAEAFF; CDR3 DNA: TGTGCCAGCAGCCCCCCGGAAGGGGGAGCTGAAGCTTTCTTT
D gene: -; clone size: few; J gene: TRBJ2-7; V gene: TRBV6-2/TRBV6-3; CDR3 protein: CASRLRGQGPYEQYF; CDR3 DNA: TGTGCCAGCAGACTTCGCGGGCAGGGCCCCTACGAGCAGTACTTC
D gene: -; clone size: -; J gene: TRBJ2-4; V gene: TRBV7-2; CDR3 protein: CASSLWNIKYF; CDR3 DNA: TGTGCCAGCAGTTTGTGGAACATTAAGTACTTC
D gene: -; clone size: many; J gene: TRBJ1-1; V gene: TRBV28; CDR3 protein: CASSIGLINTEAFF; CDR3 DNA: TGTGCCAGCAGCATAGGGCTTATCAACACTGAAGCTTTCTTT